These T cell receptor beta chains were read from a single sample in a study of CD8 T cells in ankylosing spondylitis. Each CDR3 protein gets one entry after TCRdb re-called the 5' RACE reads with MiXCR. The table shows some 300,000 distinct CDR3 sequences, with less than 25% occurring only once. The specimen sequenced was blood, either unsorted or a sorted T cell fraction (not recorded which). These receptors were collected from a female donor with ankylosing spondylitis or in good health (not recorded which). Each CDR3 is given with its conserved first and last residue. A D gene is named only where the DNA matches it firmly. The listing skips clone size in some rows; elsewhere it reads once, few, many or a size class.

>TRBJ1-1|TRBV2|-|TRBD1
TGTGCCAGCAGGGGACAGTTAATGAACACTGAAGCTTTCTTT
CASRGQLMNTEAFF
>TRBJ2-7|TRBV3-1|many|-
TGTGCCAGCAGCCAACAAGGGAGGTCCTACGAGCAGTACTTC
CASSQQGRSYEQYF
>TRBJ2-7|TRBV29-1|-|TRBD1
TGCAGCGCGGGACGGGGACAGGGCTACTACGAGAAGTACTTC
CSAGRGQGYYEKYF
>TRBJ1-6|TRBV9|few|-
TGTGCCAGCAGCGAAGGGGCTTCTAATTCACCCCTCCACTTT
CASSEGASNSPLHF
>TRBJ2-1|TRBV20-1|-|-
TGCAGTGCTAGAGGACCCTCGGCAGGCGCTACCCTCTACAATGAGCAGTTCTTC
CSARGPSAGATLYNEQFF
>TRBJ1-1|TRBV5-5|few|-
TGTGCCAGCAGCTGGGCATCCATGAACACTGAAGCTTTCTTT
CASSWASMNTEAFF
>TRBJ1-2|TRBV10-3|-|TRBD1
TGTGCCATCAGAGCCGGGACAGGGGGGTATGGCTACACCTTC
CAIRAGTGGYGYTF
>TRBJ2-3|TRBV2|few|-
TGTGCCAGCAGTGAAAAGTCCCCAGATACGCAGTATTTT
CASSEKSPDTQYF
>TRBJ1-5|TRBV27|-|TRBD1
TGTGCCAGCAGGAGGGACAGGGATAGCAATCAGCCCCAGCATTTT
CASRRDRDSNQPQHF
>TRBJ2-2|TRBV5-6|-|TRBD2
TGTGCCAGCAGCTTACGAGGAGGCGGGAGGGCCGGTTCCGGGGAGCTGTTTTTT
CASSLRGGGRAGSGELFF
>TRBJ1-6|TRBV7-2|-|-
TGTGCCAGCAGCTTAGAAGGGGTTGATTCACCCCTCCACTTT
CASSLEGVDSPLHF
>TRBJ2-1|TRBV30|few|-
TGTGCCTGGAGTCCCTCGCAGGCACCCCAGTTCTTC
CAWSPSQAPQFF
>TRBJ2-4|TRBV6-1|once|-
TGTGCCAGCAGTCGTCCGGGACGTGGAAGCTCAAACATTCAGTACTTC
CASSRPGRGSSNIQYF